Listed here are 8 T cell receptor beta chains from one sample, sequenced in a study of T cell responses to AZD1222 COVID-19 vaccine. Profiled with immunoSEQ multiplex PCR; TCRdb holds only in-frame clones, not every one. Here the sample spans 110,000 to 150,000 clones, 89% being singletons. Sequences were derived from peripheral blood, sampled on day 0 of AZD1222 vaccination. The receptors originated from an adult in good health.

The genes are TRBV19 and TRBJ1-1; no definite D call. The CDR3 consists of 14 residues. V gave up 4 bases and J gave up 1 base, with 10 bases separating them. Germline CDR1 reads LNHDA; CDR2 reads SQIVND (reference sequence). CDR3 in amino acids: CASSTAGRNTEAFF. The CDR3 region has the DNA TGTGCCAGTAGTACCGCGGGAAGGAACACTGAAGCTTTCTTT.

The genes are TRBV12-3 or TRBV12-4 and TRBJ1-5; 7 nucleotides match TRBD1. The CDR3 consists of 13 residues. In DNA, the CDR3 is TGTGCGAGCCAGGAGGGGGCGAATCAGCCCCAGCATTTT. Translated, it gives CASQEGANQPQHF.

CDR3: CASSLAPSRTVYEQYF. In DNA, the CDR3 is TGTGCCAGCAGCTTAGCCCCTAGCCGAACTGTATACGAGCAGTACTTC. This sequence joins TRBV7-2 and TRBJ2-7, with a possible D match to TRBD2 (5 bases). The CDR3 runs to 16 residues. The V gene lost 0 bases and the J gene lost 4 bases, with 16 bases spanning the gap. CDR1 and CDR2 (germline): SGHTA, FQGNSA. The complete variable domain, with remaining parts taken from reference TRBV7-2 and TRBJ2-7, reads GAGVSQSPSNKVTEKGKDVELRCDPISGHTALYWYRQSLGQGLEFLIYFQGNSAPDKSGLPSDRFSAERTGGSVSTLTIQRTQQEDSAVYLCASSLAPSRTVYEQYFGPGTRLTVT.

A remark on this clone: This specimen includes other DNA sequences encoding the same CDR3. The chain recombines TRBV6-5 with TRBJ1-1; D not resolved. The V gene's germline CDR1 is MNHEY and CDR2 SVGAGI. The CDR3 is made up of 14 amino acids. Trimming removed 0 bases at V and 2 bases at J, with 7 bases between. In DNA form, the CDR3 reads TGTGCCAGCAGTTACTCGAGGGTTAACACTGAAGCTTTCTTT. It yields the protein CASSYSRVNTEAFF.

V is TRBV5-6 and J is TRBJ1-2, with D maybe TRBD1 (6 bases). This CDR3 comprises 15 residues. Trimming stripped 0 bases from V and 2 bases from J, with 11 bases between. The germline gives CDR1 SGHDT, CDR2 YYEEEE. DNA for the CDR3: TGTGCCAGCAGCTTGGAGGTAGGGGGGAACTATGGCTACACCTTC. Protein: CASSLEVGGNYGYTF.

V and J are TRBV11-2 and TRBJ1-2; D is possibly TRBD1 (5 bases). Trimming cost V 3 bases and J 4 bases, with 18 bases left between them. This CDR3 spans 16 amino acids. Germline V CDR1 and CDR2: SGHAT, FQNNGV. The CDR3 coding sequence is TGTGCCAGCAGCTTCGAAGGCCAGGGCATCCTCTATGGCTACACCTTC. Amino acid sequence: CASSFEGQGILYGYTF.

The rearrangement joins TRBV7-2 to TRBJ2-5, with 13 bases identical to TRBD2. The CDR3 has 19 residues. The germline gives CDR1 SGHTA, CDR2 FQGNSA. The trim removed 2 bases at V and 1 base at J, leaving 10 bases unmatched. This chain's CDR3 is CASSLRLAGGPTFQETQYF. CDR3 sequence (DNA): TGTGCCAGCAGCTTACGACTAGCGGGAGGACCAACGTTCCAAGAGACCCAGTACTTC.

The chain combines TRBV28 with TRBJ1-3; the D gene is possibly TRBD1 (5 bases). The CDR3 consists of 16 residues. Germline V gene data show CDR1 as MDHEN and CDR2 as SYDVKM. The V and J ends lost 5 bases and 0 bases respectively, with 14 bases between them. The CDR3 here is CASSNPDSHSGNTIYF. The CDR3 DNA is TGTGCCAGCAGTAACCCCGACAGCCACTCTGGAAACACCATATATTTT.